These 26 T cell receptor beta chains were sequenced from one sample in a study of blood T cell repertoires in COVID-19. The method was immunoSEQ multiplex PCR; TCRdb's version includes in-frame clones alone and lacks a portion of them. The table lists some 200,000 clones, 80% of them singletons, with 4.5% to 7% in the top ten. The specimen was peripheral blood. The receptors derive from a woman between 65 and 79 years old with acute or convalescent COVID-19.

This clone has just one count. The chain links TRBV3-1 (or the pseudogene TRBV3-2) to TRBJ2-5; 11 nucleotides line up with TRBD2. Trimming at V came to 1 base and at J to 4 bases, leaving 5 bases not matched to a gene. Germline V gives CDR1 LGHDT, CDR2 YNNKEL (reference sequence). The CDR3 extends over 16 amino acids. The CDR3 DNA reads as TGTGCCAGCAGCCAAGGTCTAGCGGGAGGCCCAGAGACCCAGTACTTC. It codes for CASSQGLAGGPETQYF.

The chain uses TRBV10-3 and TRBJ1-5; D call uncertain. Trimming removed 5 bases from V and 1 base from J, with 3 bases in between. This CDR3 is 12 amino acids long. Germline CDR1 reads ENHRY; CDR2 reads SYGVKD. The chain's CDR3 is CAISQSNQPQHF. DNA of the CDR3: TGTGCCATCAGTCAGAGCAATCAGCCCCAGCATTTT.

The chain uses TRBV28 and TRBJ2-5, with 7 bases fitting TRBD1. In germline, CDR1 is MDHEN, CDR2 SYDVKM. This CDR3 is 15 amino acids long. V dropped 7 bases and J dropped 6; count of bases not matched to a gene: 14. The CDR3 here is CASNLTGVKKKTQYF. The CDR3 nucleotides read TGTGCCAGCAATCTAACAGGGGTGAAGAAAAAGACCCAGTACTTC.

This chain uses TRBV6-5 with TRBJ2-7, with D possibly matching TRBD1 (6 bases). V dropped 4 bases and J dropped 0 bases, with 10 bases sitting between them. The CDR3 is 14 residues long. The V gene's germline CDR1 is MNHEY and CDR2 SVGAGI. As DNA, the CDR3 is TGTGCCAGCAGTTCCTGGGACAACTCCTACGAGCAGTACTTC. Encoded protein: CASSSWDNSYEQYF.

The chain combines TRBV28 with TRBJ2-1; 10 nucleotides match TRBD2. This CDR3 has 16 amino acids. The V gene end was trimmed by 6 bases and the J gene end by 1 base; junction bases not matched to a gene: 6. Germline assignment: CDR1 MDHEN and CDR2 SYDVKM. The CDR3 loop reads CASRVSGRGSYNEQFF. The DNA of the CDR3 is TGTGCCAGCAGAGTCAGCGGGAGGGGGTCCTACAATGAGCAGTTCTTC.

The J gene is TRBJ1-5, the V gene TRBV2, with 9 bases that match TRBD1. CDR1 and CDR2 (germline): SNHLY, FYNNEI. With 7 bases clipped from V and 2 bases from J, the junction kept 3 bases outside the gene matches. This CDR3 region has 14 residues. Here the CDR3 DNA reads TGTGCCAGCACCGGACAGGGGCGCAATCAGCCCCAGCATTTT. It encodes CASTGQGRNQPQHF.

The chain joins TRBV5-5 to TRBJ1-4, with 7 bases matching TRBD1. CDR3 size: 15 residues. The germline gives CDR1 SGHKS, CDR2 YYEKEE (reference sequence). V lost 2 bases, J lost 8 bases, and 9 bases stayed unmatched. This CDR3 is CASSFIGGGQEKLFF. CDR3 DNA sequence: TGTGCCAGCAGCTTTATAGGGGGCGGGCAGGAAAAACTGTTTTTT.

The gene calls are TRBV5-1 and TRBJ2-1; 12 bases fit TRBD2. Trimming at V came to 6 bases and at J to 0 bases, leaving 7 bases not matched to a gene. Germline V CDR1 and CDR2: SGHRS, YFSETQ. This CDR3 spans 17 amino acids. This CDR3 is CASKELAGGSSYNEQFF. Written as DNA, the CDR3 is TGCGCCAGCAAGGAACTAGCGGGAGGAAGCTCCTACAATGAGCAGTTCTTC.

The table lists this clone with a few counts. The rearrangement uses TRBV7-2 and TRBJ1-1; D remains unclear. Germline CDR1 and CDR2: SGHTA and FQGNSA. The germline V and J ends were trimmed by 1 base and 2 bases, with 5 bases remaining between them. The CDR3 totals 13 residues. The chain's CDR3 is CASSLEHNTEAFF. As DNA, the CDR3 is TGTGCCAGCAGCTTAGAACACAACACTGAAGCTTTCTTT.

The chain couples TRBV5-1 to TRBJ1-4, with TRBD1 matching 11 bases. Germline trimming cut 3 bases from V and 4 bases from J; bases unmatched to any gene: 5. Germline CDR1 is SGHRS and CDR2 is YFSETQ. This CDR3 is 16 amino acids long. DNA of the CDR3: TGCGCCAGCAGCTCCGGACAGGGGGCGGGTAATGAAAAACTGTTTTTT. Translated, it gives CASSSGQGAGNEKLFF.

The V and J genes are TRBV3-1 (or the pseudogene TRBV3-2) and TRBJ1-3, with D tentatively TRBD1 (5 bases). Between the trimmed V and J ends, which lost 2 bases and 3 bases, there was a span of 11 bases. The length of the CDR3 is 15 residues. The germline CDR1 and CDR2 sequences are LGHDT and YNNKEL (reference sequence). CDR3 in amino acids: CASSQPGSGGNTIYF. As DNA, the CDR3 is TGTGCCAGCAGCCAACCAGGGTCGGGTGGAAACACCATATATTTT.

The chain combines TRBV28 with TRBJ2-1; the D is unclear. CDR1 and CDR2 (germline): MDHEN, SYDVKM. This CDR3 region has 16 residues. Trimming left V 6 bases short and J 4 bases short, with 19 bases between. This CDR3 is CASRPRDSVGYNEQFF. The CDR3 DNA reads TGTGCCAGCAGGCCCCGTGACTCGGTGGGTTACAATGAGCAGTTCTTC.

The chain uses TRBV27 and TRBJ2-1; 7 bases line up with TRBD2. The germline V gene encodes CDR1 MNHEY and CDR2 SMNVEV (reference sequence). The J segment lost 4 bases and the V segment lost 5 bases, leaving 17 bases of the junction unmatched. This CDR3 has 18 amino acids. Here the CDR3 DNA reads TGTGCCAGCAGTCCAATCCGGGGGATCAGAGCGGGATACAATGAGCAGTTCTTC. This encodes CASSPIRGIRAGYNEQFF.

The J gene is TRBJ1-1, the V gene TRBV11-3; 7 bases are shared with TRBD1. This CDR3 contains 13 residues. Trimming took 3 bases from V and 6 from J; bases not matched to a gene: 4. The germline V gene encodes CDR1 SGHNT and CDR2 YENEEA. Written as DNA, the CDR3 is TGTGCCAGCAGCTTCGACAGGGACGCTGAAGCTTTCTTT. It yields the protein CASSFDRDAEAFF.

The chain employs TRBV30 and TRBJ2-2; a possible D gene is TRBD2 (6 bases). The V gene lost 1 base and the J gene lost 1 base, with 13 bases spanning the gap. CDR3 length: 16 amino acids. In germline, CDR1 is GTSNPN, CDR2 SVGIG (reference sequence). CDR3 DNA sequence: TGTGCCTGGAGTGGGGGACTGCGGGGGAACACCGGGGAGCTGTTTTTT. Its translation is CAWSGGLRGNTGELFF.

The chain recombines TRBV5-4 with TRBJ2-3; tentatively, D is TRBD1 (6 bases). Germline loops: CDR1 SGHNT, CDR2 YYREEE (reference sequence). The CDR3 extends over 16 amino acids. The V end was cut by 4 bases, the J end by 1 base, with 16 bases between. This CDR3 reads CASSLPQGFGTDTQYF. CDR3 DNA sequence: TGTGCCAGCAGCCTACCCCAGGGGTTCGGCACAGATACGCAGTATTTT.

In regard to this clone: Other DNA sequences in the same sample also yield this CDR3. The J gene is TRBJ2-3, the V gene TRBV18, with 8 bases lining up with TRBD1. With 3 bases clipped from V and 0 bases from J, the junction kept 2 bases outside the gene matches. The CDR3 length is 15 residues. Germline loops: CDR1 KGHSH, CDR2 LQKENI. CDR3 bases: TGTGCCAGCTCACCGACAGGGGCTAGCACAGATACGCAGTATTTT. Translating gives CASSPTGASTDTQYF.

The J gene is TRBJ1-1, the V gene TRBV29-1, with TRBD1 as a possible D gene (5 bases). The CDR3 extends over 15 amino acids. The germline V and J ends were trimmed by 3 bases and 3 bases, with 17 bases remaining between them. Germline CDR1 and CDR2: SQVTM and ANQGSEA. CDR3 loop: CSVDGSGRAYTEAFF. In nucleotides, the CDR3 is TGCAGCGTTGATGGGTCAGGGCGCGCATACACTGAAGCTTTCTTT.

This clone showed up just once. The rearrangement links TRBV7-8 to TRBJ1-1; no reliable D call. Trimming shortened V by 1 base and J by 1 base, and 7 bases separated the two germline ends. Germline lookup yields CDR1 SGHVS and CDR2 FQNEAQ. CDR3 length: 14 amino acids. The CDR3 bases are TGTGCCAGCAGCTTAGTTTCCTCGAACACTGAAGCTTTCTTT. It is translated as CASSLVSSNTEAFF.

V is TRBV6-5 and J is TRBJ2-1; TRBD1 might be the D (6 bases). V shed 8 bases and J shed 7 bases, with 18 bases lying between them. CDR3 length: 14 amino acids. The germline V gene encodes CDR1 MNHEY and CDR2 SVGAGI. The DNA for the CDR3 is TGTGCCAGCTTCAGGGGTGGCGTCGAGAATGAGCAGTTCTTC. This encodes CASFRGGVENEQFF.

CDR3 protein: CASKTGLLSNQPQHF. DNA for the CDR3: TGTGCCTCTAAGACAGGGCTTCTGTCCAATCAGCCCCAGCATTTT. The chain carries TRBV6-5 and TRBJ1-5; TRBD1 aligns across 7 bases. With 11 bases clipped from V and 3 bases from J, the junction kept 13 bases outside the gene matches. The V gene's germline CDR1 is MNHEY and CDR2 SVGAGI. The CDR3 sequence is 15 residues long.

The J gene is TRBJ2-6, the V gene TRBV24-1; TRBD1 aligns across 8 bases. The germline V gene encodes CDR1 KGHDR and CDR2 SFDVKD. J gave up 0 bases and V 7 bases, and 10 bases lay outside the gene matches. The CDR3 is 18 residues long. CDR3 sequence (DNA): TGTGCCACCAGCCCCAGGACAGGGTCGAGCTCTGGGGCCAACGTCCTGACTTTC. Amino acids: CATSPRTGSSSGANVLTF.

The rearrangement links TRBV29-1 to TRBJ2-2; 7 bases agree with TRBD1. The CDR3 loop spans 14 amino acids. V lost 5 bases and J lost 4; bases outside the gene matches: 7. Per the germline V gene, CDR1 is SQVTM and CDR2 is ANQGSEA. In DNA form, the CDR3 reads TGCAGCGTTTCCCAGGCAGGGGGCACCGGGGAGCTGTTTTTT. Amino acids: CSVSQAGGTGELFF.

The rearrangement joins TRBV4-1 to TRBJ2-1; 11 bases fit TRBD2. With V trimmed by 4 bases and J by 6 bases, 5 bases remained unmatched. The CDR3 length is 15 residues. Germline V gives CDR1 MGHRA, CDR2 YSYEKL. The CDR3 protein is CASSRTGTSGNEQFF. In DNA, the CDR3 is TGCGCCAGCAGCCGCACCGGGACTAGCGGCAATGAGCAGTTCTTC.

V and J are TRBV12-5 and TRBJ1-1; 8 nucleotides line up with TRBD1. The length of the CDR3 is 15 residues. After removal of 9 bases from V and 1 base from J, the junction contained 10 bases not matched to a gene. Germline values: CDR1 LGHNT, CDR2 FRNRAP. In nucleotides, the CDR3 is TGTGCTAGCGCGACAGGGGATGATAGGAACACTGAAGCTTTCTTT. Translated, it gives CASATGDDRNTEAFF.

The chain combines TRBV27 with TRBJ1-4, with D tentatively TRBD1 (5 bases). There are 16 residues in the CDR3. Per germline, CDR1 MNHEY and CDR2 SMNVEV (reference sequence). V was shortened by 0 bases and J by 8 bases, with 16 bases between the two germline ends. CDR3: CASSLSRTVKGEKLFF. Here the CDR3 DNA reads TGTGCCAGCAGTTTATCCAGGACGGTCAAGGGGGAAAAACTGTTTTTT.